This T cell receptor beta chain comes out of a study of T cells in Graves' hyperthyroidism and ophthalmopathy (dated by TCRdb to about 2019). A note on the overall study: Peripheral blood was sampled at the time of initial diagnosis, prior to any treatment. To identify distinguishing TCR V-J signatures, a discovery cohort of about 95 patients was used, comprising roughly 45 with Graves' ophthalmopathy and around 57 with stable Graves' hyperthyroidism. Prospective prediction of ophthalmopathy was tested in an independent validation cohort of 18 to 20 hyperthyroidism patients and 17 patients who later progressed to ophthalmopathy. The 100 discovery patients were divided at random into training and test sets in a 7:3 ratio. In more than 5 Graves' hyperthyroidism patients, the study also compared T-cell repertoires from thyroid tissue with T-cell repertoires from blood. Following sampling, methimazole starting at 30 mg daily was given to hyperthyroidism patients, and high-dose intravenous methylprednisolone was given to ophthalmopathy patients. TCR Vbeta CDR3 sequencing of 135 peripheral blood samples (approximately 44 ophthalmopathy, roughly 72 hyperthyroidism and roughly 17 progressor patients) is reported in the paper.

General findings and caveats noted by the study authors: Most expanded thyroid clonotypes (frequency above 0.001) were also detected in blood, a finding suggesting that blood repertoires may reflect thyroid immune responses. Sample size was not statistically predetermined, and investigators were not blinded to group allocation. In validation, the model predicted progression to ophthalmopathy a median of about 6.8 months before onset, with 65% to 71% sensitivity and about 72% specificity. In cross-validation, a model built on a 13 V-J signature told ophthalmopathy apart from stable hyperthyroidism with roughly 87% sensitivity and approximately 84% specificity, and in testing the same model reached 80%/75%.

CDR1 and CDR2, looked up from the germline V gene, are MDHEN and SYDVKM. Germline trimming amounts to 1 base on V and 7 bases on J, with 1 as the count of junction bases outside the gene matches. The CDR3 runs 13 residues from the cysteine to the phenylalanine. Only the CDR3 portion is preserved as DNA: 39 bases, with reading frame beginning at the first base. Ophthalmopathy patients had moderately to severely active disease, with a Clinical Activity Score of 3 or more, a NOSPECS grade of 4 or more, and a disease duration of less than 3 months. Patients with uncontrolled infections, other autoimmune diseases, pregnancy or lactation were excluded. Diagnoses relied on clinical symptoms, serum thyroxine and TRAb, thyroid ultrasound and orbital computed tomography. Ficoll-Paque density gradient centrifugation was used to isolate PBMCs from about 9 ml of fresh peripheral blood. Total RNA was extracted with Trizol reagent, and quality was checked on an Agilent 2100 Bioanalyzer.

TCR beta CDR3 regions were amplified from RNA transcripts. The first round of RT-PCR for the TCR CDR3 was performed with the HTBI primer set and the Qiagen OneStep RT-PCR kit. The libraries were constructed in a second round of multiplex PCR and then size-selected and purified. The libraries were sequenced on an Illumina HiSeq2000 using paired-end 100 bp reads. Concerning the study's data processing: SOAPnuke was used to process the raw data, removing reads that contained adapters or uncalled bases, had a mean Phred below 15, or lacked an exact match to the constant primer or identifier. High-quality paired reads were merged with COPE v1.2.5, and unique nucleotide sequences were defined as clonotypes. MiTCR v1.1 was used to align the clonotypes against IMGT TRBV, TRBD and TRBJ reference segments. The analysis was restricted to V-J combinations with a frequency above 0.0001, which together covered roughly 99% of the repertoires. The TCS score was defined as F50 (clonal expansion) divided by E x V (chaos), with BLOSUM62-based TCRdist calculated between CDR3 peptides within each V-J. Welch's t-statistics and random forest reduced 514 V-J features to about 13, which were used in a naive Bayes classifier (R e1071). TCRdb passed the public sequencing reads through fastp at Q25 and MiXCR, retaining productive beta sequences. Merged by CDR3 protein, the rows form single entries marked with the most common genes and DNA. TCRdb, not the original authors, processed these V and J calls. The table for this sample lists some 570,000 distinct CDR3 sequences; about 14% of them were counted only once. The ten largest clones add up to around 7% of the sample.

The sample holds many counts of this clonotype. What antigen it recognizes has not been identified. Nothing much larger sits one base from this clone, and base qualities are not available. The TCR was taken from a woman between 18 and 29 years old with Graves' ophthalmopathy. The V and J genes are TRBV28 and TRBJ2-1, with 7 junctional bases fitting TRBD1. Sample: blood. The DNA reads as follows: TGTGCCAGCAGTTTATCGGACAGGAATGAGCAGTTCTTC. It translates to CASSLSDRNEQFF. With all but the CDR3 taken from the reference TRBV28 and TRBJ2-1 genes, the full variable domain is: DVKVTQSSRYLVKRTGEKVFLECVQDMDHENMFWYRQDPGLGLRLIYFSYDVKMKEKGDIPEGYSVSREKKERFSLILESASTNQTSMYLCASSLSDRNEQFFGPGTRLTVL.